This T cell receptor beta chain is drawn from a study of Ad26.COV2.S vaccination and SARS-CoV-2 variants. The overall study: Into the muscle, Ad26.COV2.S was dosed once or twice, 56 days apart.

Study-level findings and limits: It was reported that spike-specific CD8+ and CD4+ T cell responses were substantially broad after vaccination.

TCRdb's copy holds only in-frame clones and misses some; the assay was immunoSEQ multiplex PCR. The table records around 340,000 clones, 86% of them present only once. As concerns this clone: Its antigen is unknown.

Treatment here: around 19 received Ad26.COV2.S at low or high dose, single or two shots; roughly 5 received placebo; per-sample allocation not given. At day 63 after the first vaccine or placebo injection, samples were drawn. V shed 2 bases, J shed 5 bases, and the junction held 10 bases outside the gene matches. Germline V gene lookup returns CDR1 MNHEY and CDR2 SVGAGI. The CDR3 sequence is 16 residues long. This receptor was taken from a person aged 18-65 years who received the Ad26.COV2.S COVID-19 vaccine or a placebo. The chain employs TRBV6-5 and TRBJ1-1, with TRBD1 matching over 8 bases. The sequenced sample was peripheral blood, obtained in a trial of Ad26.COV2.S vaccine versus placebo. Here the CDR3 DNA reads TGTGCCAGCAGTTACGGGGTCAGGGGGCGCCGTACTGAAGCTTTCTTT. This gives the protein CASSYGVRGRRTEAFF.